The next 19 T cell receptor beta chains were all read from a single sample in a study of regulatory T cells in long-lasting Graves disease. Time point defined: newly diagnosed GD, antithyroid drugs for less than 3 months. RNA from PBMCs was the source of the TCR library. Arm-PCR of CDR3 regions and iRepertoire HTBI primers were the basis on which TCR beta libraries were built. TCRdb recomputed calls from the multiplex PCR reads with MiXCR, one row per CDR3 protein. This sample carries roughly 500,000 distinct CDR3 sequences, around 13% of them seen once, and the ten largest clones take approximately 17%. Separately, the same data were catalogued under a study of T cells in Graves' hyperthyroidism and ophthalmopathy.

Sequences were derived from peripheral blood mononuclear cells (PBMCs), sampled at new diagnosis, from a patient treated with antithyroid drugs. Source of these receptors: a woman between 50 and 59 years old with Graves disease.

This clonotype was observed at least ten times. This sequence joins TRBV5-1 and TRBJ2-7; 8 nucleotides match TRBD1. The length of the CDR3 is 13 residues. J lost 5 bases, V lost 5 bases, and 6 bases had no gene match. From germline, CDR1 is SGHRS and CDR2 YFSETQ. CDR3 loop: CASSGQGFDEQYF. The CDR3 DNA is TGCGCCAGCAGTGGACAGGGATTCGACGAGCAGTACTTC.

The chain recombines TRBV5-6 with TRBJ2-1; D remains unclear. The CDR3 has 12 residues. V shed 2 bases and J shed 9 bases, with 9 bases lying between them. Per the germline V gene, CDR1 is SGHDT and CDR2 is YYEEEE. The CDR3: CASSFLVVEQFF. CDR3 sequence (DNA): TGTGCCAGCAGCTTTCTAGTGGTTGAGCAGTTCTTC.

This clonotype has at least ten counts. The chain has TRBV30 and TRBJ1-1, with a weak D call TRBD1 (5 bases). The CDR3 covers 14 residues. Germline-derived CDR1 and CDR2 are GTSNPN and SVGIG (reference sequence). Trimming shortened V by 4 bases and J by 1 base, and 13 bases separated the two germline ends. CDR3 DNA: TGTGCCTGGAAAGCAGGGCTGTGGAACACTGAAGCTTTCTTT. This translates into CAWKAGLWNTEAFF.

This clonotype was recorded at least ten times. The rearrangement links TRBV5-6 to TRBJ2-1; 7 bases map to TRBD2. Germline V CDR1 and CDR2: SGHDT, YYEEEE. The junction had 11 bases not matched to a gene; V was cut back by 2 bases and J by 3 bases. The CDR3 covers 17 residues. CDR3 in DNA: TGTGCCAGCAGCTTAACGCTTTCACTAGCGAGCTACAATGAGCAGTTCTTC. As protein: CASSLTLSLASYNEQFF.

This clonotype was seen at least ten times. The chain uses TRBV28 and TRBJ1-1; D is unresolved. Germline V lookup: CDR1 MDHEN, CDR2 SYDVKM. V shed 7 bases and J shed 6 bases, with 18 bases lying between them. The CDR3 spans 14 residues. The CDR3 DNA reads TGTGCCAGCACCCTACTTCAACCGTTTTCTGAAGCTTTCTTT. It translates to CASTLLQPFSEAFF.

This clonotype turned up a few times. The chain combines TRBV10-3 with TRBJ2-7; 15 bases match TRBD2. The germline V gene has CDR1 ENHRY and CDR2 SYGVKD. The trim removed 9 bases at V and 4 bases at J, leaving 10 bases unmatched. This CDR3 spans 16 amino acids. CDR3 nucleotide sequence: TGTGCCATGGGGCCGGGACTAGCGGGAGGCCGTTACGAGCAGTACTTC. It is translated as CAMGPGLAGGRYEQYF.

Many counts were recorded for this clonotype. This chain joins TRBV12-3 or TRBV12-4 and TRBJ2-5; 8 bases map to TRBD2. With 4 bases clipped from V and 1 base from J, the junction kept 11 bases outside the gene matches. The CDR3 has 17 amino acids. CDR3 loop: CASSSMREVLIQETQYF. The CDR3 DNA sequence: TGTGCCAGCAGTTCCATGCGGGAGGTCCTAATCCAAGAGACCCAGTACTTC.

This clonotype has a count of ten or more. The J gene is TRBJ2-7, the V gene TRBV6-2 or TRBV6-3; D is unclear. Germline V lookup: CDR1 MNHEY, CDR2 SVGEGT. Trimming left V 5 bases short and J 2 bases short, with 16 bases between. The CDR3 has 15 residues. This CDR3 reads CASSEASRFAYEQYF. In DNA form, the CDR3 reads TGTGCCAGCAGTGAAGCTTCGCGATTCGCCTACGAGCAGTACTTC.

This clonotype has at least ten counts. The rearrangement uses TRBV12-3 or TRBV12-4 and TRBJ2-7; perhaps TRBD1 as D (7 bases). This CDR3 spans 14 amino acids. The ends were cut back, 3 bases at V and 4 bases at J, with 13 bases in the middle. CDR3 DNA: TGTGCCAGCAGTTTTGGAGGGGGCGTTTACGAGCAGTACTTC. This encodes CASSFGGGVYEQYF.

This clonotype was counted many times. The gene calls are TRBV7-9 and TRBJ2-3, with a possible D match to TRBD2 (6 bases). V was pared by 4 bases and J by 8 bases, with 19 bases between. CDR1 and CDR2 (germline): SEHNR, FQNEAQ (reference sequence). CDR3 length: 15 amino acids. CDR3 region: CASSSRLVDEGTQYF. In nucleotides, the CDR3 is TGTGCCAGCAGCTCTCGACTAGTCGATGAGGGTACGCAGTATTTT.

Ten or more counts support this clonotype. This chain uses TRBV27 with TRBJ2-2, with D maybe TRBD2 (6 bases). Trimming pared 0 bases from V and 2 bases from J, leaving 10 bases between. Germline values: CDR1 MNHEY, CDR2 SMNVEV (reference sequence). The CDR3 length is 16 residues. The CDR3 sequence: CASSLSPGVNTGELFF. In nucleotides, the CDR3 is TGTGCCAGCAGTTTATCGCCGGGGGTCAACACCGGGGAGCTGTTTTTT.

This clonotype was seen a few times. The chain couples TRBV7-9 to TRBJ1-4; D gene unclear. Trimming pared 7 bases from V and 7 bases from J, leaving 13 bases between. CDR3 length: 13 amino acids. Germline V gene data show CDR1 as SEHNR and CDR2 as FQNEAQ (reference sequence). CDR3 coding DNA: TGTGCCAGCACCGTGACGGGCGTTGAAAAACTGTTTTTT. It yields the protein CASTVTGVEKLFF.

In this sample, this clonotype turned up a few times. J is TRBJ2-3 and V is TRBV5-1, with TRBD2 identical over 10 bases. This CDR3 has 14 residues. After removal of 2 bases from V and 4 bases from J, the junction contained 1 base not matched to a gene. Per the germline V gene, CDR1 is SGHRS and CDR2 is YFSETQ. CDR3 sequence: CASSFLAGADTQYF. CDR3 coding DNA: TGCGCCAGCAGCTTCCTAGCGGGAGCAGATACGCAGTATTTT.

This clonotype was observed at least ten times. The chain carries TRBV12-3 or TRBV12-4 and TRBJ2-5; D is possibly TRBD2 (5 bases). The V end lost 3 bases, the J end lost 1 base, and 9 bases lay between the germline ends. CDR3 length equals 14 residues. This CDR3 is CASSFAGFQETQYF. CDR3 DNA: TGTGCCAGCAGTTTTGCGGGTTTCCAAGAGACCCAGTACTTC.

CDR3 nucleotides: TGTGCCAGTAGTAACGGTGGGCTAGCGGGCGATGATGCCTACAATGAGCAGTTCTTC. Residues: CASSNGGLAGDDAYNEQFF. The rearrangement uses TRBV19 and TRBJ2-1; 8 bases line up with TRBD2. The V and J ends lost 4 bases and 2 bases, in that order; junction bases with no gene match: 16. The CDR3 length is 19 residues. CDR1 and CDR2 from the germline V gene are LNHDA and SQIVND (reference sequence).

This clonotype occurred many times. V gene TRBV7-6 combines with J gene TRBJ2-5; TRBD1 agrees at 9 bases. The germline V gene has CDR1 SGHVS and CDR2 FNYEAQ. After removal of 5 bases from V and 2 bases from J, the junction contained 6 bases not matched to a gene. The CDR3 sequence is 15 residues long. CDR3 sequence reads: CASSPGDRVQETQYF. DNA for the CDR3: TGTGCCAGCAGCCCGGGGGACAGGGTACAAGAGACCCAGTACTTC.

This clonotype came up many times. The chain has TRBV11-2 and TRBJ2-1, with 10 nucleotides matching TRBD2. This CDR3 is built from 15 residues. The germline V gene encodes CDR1 SGHAT and CDR2 FQNNGV. V trimming: 5 bases; J trimming: 4 bases; junction bases outside the gene matches: 5. Here the CDR3 DNA reads TGTGCCAGCAGCGTGGATAGCGGGGGGTACAATGAGCAGTTCTTC. Encoded protein: CASSVDSGGYNEQFF.

There are a few counts of this clonotype. The chain carries TRBV6-2 or TRBV6-3 and TRBJ2-1, with TRBD1 matching 7 bases. This CDR3 is 13 amino acids long. Losses at the gene ends were 0 bases for V and 10 bases for J; bases not matched to a gene: 3. Looked up from germline, CDR1 is MNHEY and CDR2 is SVGEGT. CDR3: CASSYSGQLEQFF. CDR3 nucleotides: TGTGCCAGCAGTTACTCGGGACAGCTAGAGCAGTTCTTC.

This clonotype was counted at least ten times. The chain carries TRBV5-1 and TRBJ1-2; D is unresolved. From germline, CDR1 is SGHRS and CDR2 YFSETQ. The CDR3 loop spans 12 amino acids. Trimming cost V 0 bases and J 7 bases, with 7 bases left between them. CDR3 sequence: CASSLVGFGYTF. The CDR3 DNA reads as TGCGCCAGCAGCTTGGTAGGTTTTGGCTACACCTTC.